These 4 T cell receptor beta chains came from one sample sequenced in a study of T cell responses to AZD1222 COVID-19 vaccine. The assay was immunoSEQ multiplex PCR, and TCRdb's table has in-frame clones only and misses some. The sample has approximately 150,000 clones, roughly 92% seen once. The material was peripheral blood, obtained on day 0 of AZD1222 vaccination. Receptor source: an adult in good health.

The chain links TRBV4-2 to TRBJ2-1; TRBD2 might be the D (6 bases). V was clipped by 0 bases and J by 12 bases, with 15 bases between them. CDR3 length equals 14 residues. Germline V gene sequence: CDR1 LGHNA, CDR2 YNFKEQ. The CDR3 here is CASSQDGRERRQFF. CDR3 sequence (DNA): TGTGCCAGCAGCCAAGATGGACGGGAGCGAAGGCAGTTCTTC.

V usage is TRBV11-2 and J usage is TRBJ2-3; possibly TRBD2 for D (7 bases). V dropped 5 bases and J dropped 0 bases, with 18 bases sitting between them. CDR1 is SGHAT and CDR2 is FQNNGV in the germline V gene. The CDR3 spans 17 residues. CDR3 residues: CASSELPGGSSTDTQYF. The CDR3 nucleotides are TGTGCCAGCAGCGAGCTCCCGGGGGGCAGCAGCACAGATACGCAGTATTTT.

The genes are TRBV29-1 and TRBJ2-5, with 14 positions matching TRBD2. V trimming: 6 bases; J trimming: 1 base; junction bases outside the gene matches: 4. The CDR3 is 15 amino acids. From germline, CDR1 is SQVTM and CDR2 ANQGSEA. This chain's CDR3 is CSVRGTSGGQETQYF. CDR3 coding DNA: TGCAGCGTCCGAGGGACTAGCGGGGGCCAAGAGACCCAGTACTTC.

The rearrangement links TRBV4-1 to TRBJ2-6; no firm D call. This CDR3 is 22 amino acids long. CDR1 and CDR2 from the germline V gene are MGHRA and YSYEKL. The V gene lost 0 bases and the J gene lost 0 bases, with 24 bases spanning the gap. As DNA, the CDR3 is TGCGCCAGCAGCCAAGAGGGCAGGCTCGGTGGTCTTACCGACTCTGGGGCCAACGTCCTGACTTTC. Translating it yields CASSQEGRLGGLTDSGANVLTF.